A selection of T cell receptor beta chains follows, all from one sample in a study of cytomegalovirus exposure and HLA in healthy donors. Profiling relied on immunoSEQ multiplex PCR, and the TCRdb table lists in-frame clones only, not all of them. The table includes around 130,000 clones, 65% to 90% detected once. The specimen was PBMCs. These receptors came from a female donor in good health and CMV-seronegative. Each CDR3 is given with its conserved first and last residue. The D gene is left open where the match is weak. Size is stated for part of the rows, as once, few or many counts, or as a class when the clone is expanded.

CDR3 protein	CDR3 DNA	D gene	clone size	V gene	J gene
CASRRRGEVYTEAFF	TGTGCCAGCAGGAGGCGGGGGGAGGTTTACACTGAAGCTTTCTTT	.	.	TRBV28	TRBJ1-1
CASSLLETYEQYF	TGTGCCAGCAGCCTCCTAGAAACTTACGAGCAGTACTTC	.	.	TRBV5-4	TRBJ2-7
CASSRWDSNYGYTF	TGTGCCAGCAGCCGTTGGGACAGCAACTATGGCTACACCTTC	TRBD1	.	TRBV5-8	TRBJ1-2
CASKRQKNTIYF	TGTGCCAGCAAGAGACAGAAGAACACCATATATTTT	.	.	TRBV6-5	TRBJ1-3
CASSIGAGSTDTQYF	TGTGCCAGTAGTATAGGAGCGGGTAGCACAGATACGCAGTATTTT	.	.	TRBV19	TRBJ2-3
CASSSDRVGIGNQPQHF	TGTGCCAGCAGTTCCGACAGGGTGGGGATCGGCAATCAGCCCCAGCATTTT	TRBD1	.	TRBV27	TRBJ1-5
CASSLLWPSNQPQHF	TGTGCCAGCAGTTTATTATGGCCCAGCAATCAGCCCCAGCATTTT	.	.	TRBV27	TRBJ1-5
CASSDQGLFYNEQFF	TGTGCCAGCAGCGACCAGGGACTGTTCTACAATGAGCAGTTCTTC	.	.	TRBV28	TRBJ2-1
CASSPRQGHEQFF	TGTGCCAGCAGCCCCCGACAGGGGCATGAGCAGTTCTTC	TRBD1	.	TRBV4-2	TRBJ2-1
CASSRDSSTDTQYF	TGTGCCAGCAGCCGAGACAGTTCCACAGATACGCAGTATTTT	.	.	TRBV7-2	TRBJ2-3
CASSLDRGGNTEAFF	TGTGCCAGCAGCCTGGACAGGGGAGGAAACACTGAAGCTTTCTTT	TRBD1	few	TRBV7-6	TRBJ1-1
CASSFRRRGNQPQHF	TGCGCCAGCAGTTTCCGGAGGCGGGGCAATCAGCCCCAGCATTTT	.	.	TRBV5-1	TRBJ1-5
CASRGAVEETQYF	TGTGCCAGCAGGGGGGCCGTAGAAGAGACCCAGTACTTC	.	.	TRBV7-6	TRBJ2-5
CASSTWDRPYEQYF	TGCGCCAGCAGCACCTGGGACAGGCCCTACGAGCAGTACTTC	TRBD1	few	TRBV5-1	TRBJ2-7
CASLNRGSSYEQYF	TGTGCCAGCTTAAACCGGGGGTCCTCCTACGAGCAGTACTTC	.	once	TRBV6-4	TRBJ2-7
CASRTGQARNTEAFF	TGTGCCAGCAGGACGGGACAGGCTAGGAACACTGAAGCTTTCTTT	TRBD1	.	TRBV2	TRBJ1-1
CASSPPDDGGYNEQFF	TGCGCCAGCAGCCCCCCCGATGACGGAGGGTACAATGAGCAGTTCTTC	.	.	TRBV4-1	TRBJ2-1
CASSLVAGEQYF	TGTGCCAGCAGCTTGGTAGCGGGGGAGCAGTACTTC	TRBD2	.	TRBV7-2	TRBJ2-7
CASTPAPGGGYEQYF	TGTGCCAGCACCCCTGCGCCGGGAGGGGGGTACGAGCAGTACTTC	TRBD2	.	TRBV6-6	TRBJ2-7
CASSFGLAGENEQFF	TGTGCCAGCAGTTTCGGACTAGCGGGTGAGAATGAGCAGTTCTTC	TRBD2	.	TRBV6-6	TRBJ2-1
CASSLKPTYGLAELRTDTQYF	TGCGCCAGCAGCTTAAAACCCACTTACGGACTAGCGGAGCTCCGCACAGATACGCAGTATTTT	TRBD2	once	TRBV5-1	TRBJ2-3
CSVGQGAYNEQFF	TGCAGCGTTGGACAGGGGGCGTACAATGAGCAGTTCTTC	TRBD1	.	TRBV29-1	TRBJ2-1
CASSPTGGYGYTF	TGTGCCAGCAGCCCGACAGGGGGCTATGGCTACACCTTC	TRBD1	.	TRBV27	TRBJ1-2
CASSFRDSSDTIYF	TGTGCCAGCAGCTTTCGGGACAGTTCGGACACCATATATTTT	TRBD1	few	TRBV13	TRBJ1-3
CASSSREPQTRTYGYTF	TGTGCCAGCAGCTCCCGGGAGCCCCAAACTAGAACCTATGGCTACACCTTC	.	.	TRBV13	TRBJ1-2
CAISGTSGVTYEQYF	TGTGCCATCAGTGGAACTAGCGGGGTAACTTACGAGCAGTACTTC	TRBD2	.	TRBV10-3	TRBJ2-7
CASSQDMSESSYEQYF	TGCGCCAGCAGCCAAGATATGAGCGAGAGCTCCTACGAGCAGTACTTC	.	once	TRBV4-1	TRBJ2-7
CATSFGINTGELFF	TGTGCTACCTCCTTTGGCATCAACACCGGGGAGCTGTTTTTT	.	once	TRBV7-7	TRBJ2-2